There are many counts of the clone carrying this TCR beta chain. The target antigen is unknown. TCRdb passed the 5' RACE reads through MiXCR, listing each CDR3 protein once. The table shows around 150,000 distinct CDR3 sequences, with approximately 10% occurring only once. This record comes from a study of CD8 T cells in ankylosing spondylitis. Study-wide points: Seemingly distinctive of ankylosing spondylitis blood was a TCR beta motif formed by eight highly homologous variants.

What was sequenced was blood, either unsorted or a sorted T cell fraction (not recorded which). This receptor was taken from a male donor with ankylosing spondylitis or in good health (not recorded which).

This chain's CDR3 is CSAPALRPGASEQYF. CDR3 in DNA: TGCAGTGCCCCCGCCCTGCGCCCTGGGGCGTCCGAGCAGTACTTC. The rearrangement uses TRBV20-1 and TRBJ2-7; perhaps TRBD1 as D (5 bases). CDR1 is DFQATT, CDR2 SNEGSKA, per germline (reference sequence). The CDR3 consists of 15 residues. V lost 6 bases and J lost 6, with 24 bases in between.